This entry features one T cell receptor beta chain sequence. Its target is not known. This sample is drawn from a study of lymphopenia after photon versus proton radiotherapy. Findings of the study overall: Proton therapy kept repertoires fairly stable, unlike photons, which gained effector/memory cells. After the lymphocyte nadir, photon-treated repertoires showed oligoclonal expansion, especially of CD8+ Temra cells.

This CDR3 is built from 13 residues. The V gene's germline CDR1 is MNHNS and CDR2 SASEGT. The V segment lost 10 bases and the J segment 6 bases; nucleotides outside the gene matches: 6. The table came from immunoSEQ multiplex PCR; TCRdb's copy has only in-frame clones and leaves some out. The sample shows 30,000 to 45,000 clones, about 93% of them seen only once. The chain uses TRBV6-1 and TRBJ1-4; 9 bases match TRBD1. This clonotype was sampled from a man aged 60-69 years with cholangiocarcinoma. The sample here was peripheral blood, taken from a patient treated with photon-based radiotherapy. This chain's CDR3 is CAINRGRDEKLFF. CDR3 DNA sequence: TGTGCCATTAACAGGGGGCGCGATGAAAAACTGTTTTTT.